The 30 T cell receptor beta chains listed next were all sequenced from one sample in a study of cytomegalovirus exposure and HLA in healthy donors. In the PCR, 60 Vbeta and 13 Jbeta primers were used. Produced via immunoSEQ multiplex PCR; TCRdb's table is partial and in-frame only. In total, the table holds 75,000 to 95,000 clones. The source material was PBMCs. These receptors were taken from a girl aged 10 to 17 in good health and CMV-seropositive.

J is TRBJ2-7 and V is TRBV5-1; TRBD2 aligns across 9 bases. The CDR3 covers 15 residues. The trim removed 0 bases at V and 4 bases at J, leaving 5 bases unmatched. Germline CDR1 SGHRS, CDR2 YFSETQ. CDR3 sequence reads: CASSLVGGGAYEQYF. DNA of the CDR3: TGCGCCAGCAGCTTGGTCGGCGGGGGGGCATACGAGCAGTACTTC.

The chain joins TRBV5-6 to TRBJ2-7; no clear D. The CDR3 extends over 12 amino acids. The V and J ends lost 2 bases and 3 bases respectively, with 6 bases between them. CDR1 is SGHDT and CDR2 is YYEEEE in the germline V gene. This CDR3 is CASSFNSYEQYV. The CDR3 DNA reads TGTGCCAGCAGCTTCAACAGCTACGAGCAGTACGTC.

As concerns this clone: A junction boundary mismatches the germline segment, possibly from a read error. This chain links TRBV4-1 with TRBJ1-1; D is unclear. This CDR3 has 13 amino acids. Germline-derived CDR1 and CDR2 are MGHRA and YSYEKL. CDR3 DNA: TGCGCCAGCAGCCAACTGTTGGGAGACGAAGATTTCTTT. It encodes CASSQLLGDEDFF.

This chain joins TRBV19 and TRBJ1-1; 7 bases are a match to TRBD1. The CDR3 covers 14 residues. The J segment lost 6 bases and the V segment lost 6 bases, leaving 10 bases of the junction unmatched. Looked up from germline, CDR1 is LNHDA and CDR2 is SQIVND (reference sequence). CDR3 in DNA: TGTGCCAGTAGATCGGGCAGGGGGATCTCTGAAGCTTTCTTT. Translated: CASRSGRGISEAFF. Full variable domain (remainder filled in from reference TRBV19 and TRBJ1-1): DGGITQSPKYLFRKEGQNVTLSCEQNLNHDAMYWYRQDPGQGLRLIYYSQIVNDFQKGDIAEGYSVSREKKESFPLTVTSAQKNPTAFYLCASRSGRGISEAFFGQGTRLTVV.

The genes are TRBV4-3 and TRBJ1-2; 9 nucleotides line up with TRBD1. Germline trimming cut 0 bases from V and 2 bases from J; bases unmatched to any gene: 7. Germline V gene data show CDR1 as LGHNA and CDR2 as YSLEER. The CDR3 sequence is 17 residues long. The CDR3 nucleotides are TGCGCCAGCAGCCAAGAGGGGCCGACAGGGGGAAACTATGGCTACACCTTC. Amino acids: CASSQEGPTGGNYGYTF.

The rearrangement links TRBV18 to TRBJ2-5; 7 bases map to TRBD2. Judging by the DNA end, TRBJ2-7 fits better; the J call may be wrong. The CDR3 spans 13 residues. Per germline, CDR1 KGHSH and CDR2 LQKENI. CDR3 DNA: TGTGCCAGCAGCGGGACGGGAACCTACGAGCAGTACTTC. The encoded protein is CASSGTGTYEQYF.

For this clone: A junction end diverges from the germline sequence, so it may reflect a read error. This chain links TRBV18 with TRBJ2-2, with 7 bases identical to TRBD2. Germline CDR1 is KGHSH and CDR2 is LQKENI. CDR3 length: 16 amino acids. The CDR3 DNA reads as TGTGCCAGCGCACCGAGGGAGGGTAGAAGCACCGGGGAGCTGTTTTTT. Amino acids: CASAPREGRSTGELFF.

The CDR3 sequence is CASSLRGQGGGVV. The CDR3 DNA reads TGTGCCAGCAGTTTAAGGGGACAGGGTGGGGGAGTCGTC. V gene TRBV28 combines with J gene TRBJ2-7, with 9 bases lining up with TRBD1. CDR1 MDHEN and CDR2 SYDVKM come from the germline V gene. The CDR3 sequence is 13 residues long.

The chain employs TRBV7-9 and TRBJ1-3; no firm D call. Germline assignment: CDR1 SEHNR and CDR2 FQNEAQ (reference sequence). With 6 bases removed from V and 0 bases from J, the gap between germline ends came to 15 bases. There are 16 residues in the CDR3. The CDR3 loop is CASRSAGSVSGNTIYF. CDR3 coding DNA: TGTGCCAGCAGATCTGCCGGGTCCGTCTCTGGAAACACCATATATTTT.

The rearrangement uses TRBV9 and TRBJ1-1; the D gene is possibly TRBD1 (6 bases). The CDR3 runs to 17 residues. V shed 3 bases and J shed 5 bases, with 23 bases lying between them. Germline V gene sequence: CDR1 SGDLS, CDR2 YYNGEE. This CDR3 reads CASSASLGQGWETEAFF. The CDR3 DNA reads as TGTGCCAGCAGCGCCAGCCTGGGGCAGGGGTGGGAAACTGAAGCTTTCTTT.

J is TRBJ2-7 and V is TRBV19; D is possibly TRBD1 (6 bases). The V gene lost 5 bases and the J gene lost 2 bases, with 16 bases spanning the gap. This CDR3 contains 15 residues. Germline CDR1 LNHDA, CDR2 SQIVND (reference sequence). CDR3 in amino acids: CASSVTRGHTYEQYF. The CDR3 bases are TGTGCCAGTAGTGTCACCAGGGGCCATACCTACGAGCAGTACTTC.

The chain employs TRBV27 and TRBJ2-5, with 8 bases identical to TRBD2. V was pared by 8 bases and J by 2 bases, with 4 bases of the junction left unmatched. Looked up from germline, CDR1 is MNHEY and CDR2 is SMNVEV (reference sequence). The CDR3 is made up of 13 amino acids. The CDR3 is CASGPGGQETQYF. The CDR3 DNA sequence: TGTGCCAGCGGCCCGGGGGGGCAAGAGACCCAGTACTTC.

This sequence joins TRBV7-9 and TRBJ1-1; D might be TRBD1 (6 bases). This CDR3 has 14 amino acids. Germline V gene sequence: CDR1 SEHNR, CDR2 FQNEAQ (reference sequence). Trimming pared 1 base from V and 10 bases from J, leaving 16 bases between. Here the CDR3 DNA reads TGTGCCAGCAGCTTAGAAACAGAGGGGGAGGGAGCTTTCTTT. This codes for CASSLETEGEGAFF.

The J gene is TRBJ1-1, the V gene TRBV18; D is ambiguous. V was shortened by 4 bases and J by 1 base, with 13 bases between the two germline ends. Per the germline V gene, CDR1 is KGHSH and CDR2 is LQKENI. This CDR3 has 15 residues. CDR3 DNA: TGTGCCAGCTCACTATGGGAGGTTTCGAACACTGAAGCTTTCTTT. As protein: CASSLWEVSNTEAFF.

The V gene is TRBV7-9, the J gene TRBJ2-1; a weak D match, TRBD2 (6 bases). In germline, CDR1 is SEHNR, CDR2 FQNEAQ (reference sequence). The V and J ends lost 1 base and 7 bases respectively, with 11 bases between them. This CDR3 region has 14 residues. Written as DNA, the CDR3 is TGTGCCAGCAGCTTAGGGGCCGGACTAAATGAGCAGTTCTTC. Its protein product is CASSLGAGLNEQFF.

The chain couples TRBV5-1 to TRBJ2-2; D is perhaps TRBD1 (5 bases). V lost 7 bases, J lost 0 bases, and 13 bases lay in between. Looked up from germline, CDR1 is SGHRS and CDR2 is YFSETQ. The CDR3 is made up of 15 amino acids. CDR3 DNA: TGCGCCAGCCAGGAAGTGGGGCCGAACACCGGGGAGCTGTTTTTT. This sequence encodes CASQEVGPNTGELFF.

The CDR3 sequence is CASSDTRQRAQHF. The CDR3 region has the DNA TGTGCCAGCAGTGATACGAGGCAGCGAGCCCAGCATTTT. V and J are TRBV2 and TRBJ1-5; no clear D. CDR1 SNHLY and CDR2 FYNNEI come from the germline V gene. V was cut by 3 bases and J by 11 bases, with 14 bases left in between. CDR3 size: 13 residues.

The chain couples TRBV28 to TRBJ2-7, with TRBD2 identical over 12 bases. Germline V gene lookup returns CDR1 MDHEN and CDR2 SYDVKM. The length of the CDR3 is 16 residues. J was trimmed by 3 bases and V by 6 bases; bases with no gene match: 9. This CDR3 is CASSSTSGGYLYEQYV. The CDR3 DNA sequence: TGTGCCAGCAGCAGTACTAGCGGGGGGTATCTCTACGAGCAGTACGTC.

This chain joins TRBV7-9 and TRBJ1-6; TRBD1 matches at 8 bases. V shed 4 bases, J shed 9 bases, and the junction held 8 bases outside the gene matches. The CDR3 covers 15 residues. The germline V gene has CDR1 SEHNR and CDR2 FQNEAQ (reference sequence). CDR3 bases: TGTGCCAGCAGCTCGGAGCAGGGGGCGGCTTCACCCCTCCACTTT. Protein product: CASSSEQGAASPLHF. Together with reference TRBV7-9 and TRBJ1-6, the CDR3 gives the full variable domain: DTGVSQNPRHKITKRGQNVTFRCDPISEHNRLYWYRQTLGQGPEFLTYFQNEAQLEKSRLLSDRFSAERPKGSFSTLEIQRTEQGDSAMYLCASSSEQGAASPLHFGNGTRLTVT.

V is TRBV6-1 and J is TRBJ1-5; no clear D gene. V lost 2 bases, J lost 9 bases, and 11 bases lay in between. There are 13 residues in the CDR3. Germline values: CDR1 MNHNS, CDR2 SASEGT. Here the CDR3 DNA reads TGTGCCAGCAGTGAACTGGGAGTCTCGCCCCAGCATTTT. This encodes CASSELGVSPQHF.

The V gene is TRBV13, the J gene TRBJ2-1, with D hard to call. Trimming cost V 3 bases and J 5 bases, with 5 bases left between them. Germline CDR1 PRHDT, CDR2 FYEKMQ (reference sequence). The CDR3 spans 12 residues. The CDR3 DNA follows: TGTGCCAGCAGCTTGCGCCACAATGAGCAGTTCTTC. Translated, it gives CASSLRHNEQFF.

The chain recombines TRBV18 with TRBJ2-5; 7 nucleotides agree with TRBD2. This CDR3 contains 13 residues. The trim removed 2 bases at V and 5 bases at J, leaving 2 bases unmatched. Per the germline V gene, CDR1 is KGHSH and CDR2 is LQKENI. The CDR3 region is CASSPKGGETQYF. In nucleotides, the CDR3 is TGTGCCAGCTCACCAAAGGGAGGGGAGACCCAGTACTTC.

The CDR3 here is CASSFPGSPLHF. CDR3 DNA: TGTGCCAGCAGCTTTCCCGGTTCACCCCTCCACTTT. The chain has TRBV13 and TRBJ1-6; D is uncertain. The CDR3 totals 12 residues. The V and J ends lost 3 bases and 9 bases respectively, with 6 bases between them. Germline CDR1 is PRHDT and CDR2 is FYEKMQ (reference sequence). Supplemented by reference TRBV13 and TRBJ1-6, the full variable domain reads AAGVIQSPRHLIKEKRETATLKCYPIPRHDTVYWYQQGPGQDPQFLISFYEKMQSDKGSIPDRFSAQQFSDYHSELNMSSLELGDSALYFCASSFPGSPLHFGNGTRLTVT.

The chain recombines TRBV7-2 with TRBJ1-5, with D unresolved. The CDR3 extends over 14 amino acids. The ends were cut back, 4 bases at V and 6 bases at J, with 13 bases in the middle. CDR1 SGHTA and CDR2 FQGNSA come from the germline V gene. This chain's CDR3 is CASSSTRTSQPQHF. Here the CDR3 DNA reads TGTGCCAGCAGCTCCACCCGTACCAGTCAGCCCCAGCATTTT.

Comment on this clone: Other DNA sequences from this sample encode an identical CDR3 as well. This chain uses TRBV2 with TRBJ2-5, with no clear D. Per the germline V gene, CDR1 is SNHLY and CDR2 is FYNNEI. The CDR3 sequence is 11 residues long. The V end was cut by 6 bases, the J end by 5 bases, with 7 bases between. The CDR3 coding sequence is TGTGCCAGCAGCGAGGAGGAGACCCAGTACTTC. It is translated as CASSEEETQYF.

The rearrangement uses TRBV4-2 and TRBJ1-1; D not resolved. The germline CDR1 and CDR2 sequences are LGHNA and YNFKEQ. This CDR3 is 14 amino acids long. V was cut by 1 base and J by 7 bases, with 13 bases left in between. CDR3 sequence: CASSQVIGRVEAFF. CDR3 in DNA: TGTGCCAGCAGCCAAGTAATAGGGAGGGTTGAAGCTTTCTTT.

J is TRBJ1-2 and V is TRBV9; 11 bases are a match to TRBD1. The CDR3 has 16 amino acids. V lost 0 bases, J lost 5 bases, and 6 bases stayed unmatched. Germline CDR1 reads SGDLS; CDR2 reads YYNGEE. The CDR3 DNA reads as TGTGCCAGCAGCGTAGGGAGGGACAGGGGGTTGTATGGCTACACCTTC. Its translation: CASSVGRDRGLYGYTF.

The chain has TRBV5-6 and TRBJ1-1, with D unresolved. CDR1 is SGHDT and CDR2 is YYEEEE in the germline V gene. Between the trimmed V and J ends, which lost 6 bases and 0 bases, there was a span of 9 bases. The CDR3 has 13 residues. Written as DNA, the CDR3 is TGTGCCAGCAAGACCGGGTTGAACACTGAAGCTTTCTTT. Its protein product is CASKTGLNTEAFF.

The chain is built from TRBV4-3 and TRBJ1-6; D gene unclear. The V gene's germline CDR1 is LGHNA and CDR2 YSLEER. The length of the CDR3 is 15 residues. V was shortened by 0 bases and J by 5 bases, with 8 bases between the two germline ends. The CDR3 sequence is CASSQETADNSPLHF. DNA of the CDR3: TGCGCCAGCAGCCAAGAAACCGCAGATAATTCACCCCTCCACTTT.

As to this clone: At one end, the junction sequence differs from germline, possibly due to a read error. The V and J genes are TRBV19 and TRBJ1-1, with TRBD1 matching over 7 bases. The CDR3 totals 16 residues. Germline CDR1 is LNHDA and CDR2 is SQIVND (reference sequence). CDR3 in amino acids: CASSIWTGSLDTEDFF. The CDR3 DNA follows: TGTGCCAGTAGTATATGGACAGGATCCCTGGACACTGAAGATTTCTTT.